This is a list of T cell receptor beta chains from one sample in a study of identifying expanded T cells in peripheral blood. The data were produced by immunoSEQ multiplex PCR, yet TCRdb's version contains in-frame clones alone and is incomplete. In the table there are just over 90,000 clones, 88% of which are singletons. Material: blood. Receptors were obtained from a person aged 18 to 75 in good health. Both conserved end residues are part of each CDR3. The order of the fields is J gene, CDR3 length, V gene, clone size, D gene, CDR3 DNA, CDR3 protein. The D gene is left open where the match is weak. Expanded clones get a size class; other rows say once, few or many, or leave the size out.

>TRBJ2-3|13|TRBV9|NA|NA
TGTGCCAGCAGCGTAGGGCGAGCAGATACGCAGTATTTT
CASSVGRADTQYF
>TRBJ2-1|14|TRBV6-5|NA|NA
TGTGCCAGCAGTTACGGCCGGGTCTACAATGAGCAGTTCTTC
CASSYGRVYNEQFF
>TRBJ2-7|15|TRBV7-2|NA|NA
TGTGCCAGCAGCTTATTACCAAGCCTAGCCGGCGAGCAGTACTTC
CASSLLPSLAGEQYF
>TRBJ2-3|13|TRBV19|NA|NA
TGTGCCAGTAGTATAGACAGGGCAGATACGCAGTATTTT
CASSIDRADTQYF
>TRBJ1-1|15|TRBV7-9|NA|NA
TGTGCCAGCAGCCCAACCCGGGACACCAACACTGAAGCTTTCTTT
CASSPTRDTNTEAFF
>TRBJ2-2|15|TRBV10-2|NA|NA
TGCGCCAGCAGTGCGGCGGCCTCGAACACCGGGGAGCTGTTTTTT
CASSAAASNTGELFF
>TRBJ2-7|16|TRBV4-2|few|TRBD2
TGTGCCAGCAGCCAAGATCCGGCGGGAGGTAGCTACGAGCAGTACTTC
CASSQDPAGGSYEQYF
>TRBJ2-1|11|TRBV5-6|NA|TRBD2
TGTGCCAGCAGGACTAGCGGGAGAGATTTCTTC
CASRTSGRDFF
>TRBJ2-3|14|TRBV11-3|NA|NA
TGTGCCAGCAGCTTAGGCGCTAGCACAGATACGCAGTATTTT
CASSLGASTDTQYF
>TRBJ2-3|14|TRBV10-2|NA|NA
TGCGCCAGCACTCATCCAGCATCCACAGATACGCAGTATTTT
CASTHPASTDTQYF
>TRBJ2-3|12|TRBV27|NA|NA
TGTGCCAGCGGCCAGATGTGGGATACGCAGTATTTT
CASGQMWDTQYF
>TRBJ2-3|16|TRBV11-3|few|TRBD2
TGTGCCAGCAGCCGGGGGACTAGCGGGAGGCAAGATACGCAGTATTTT
CASSRGTSGRQDTQYF
>TRBJ1-4|16|TRBV28|NA|TRBD1
TGTGCCAGCAGTCATCCCTCCGGGACAGGGCGTGAAAAACTGTTTTTT
CASSHPSGTGREKLFF
>TRBJ1-4|14|TRBV27|NA|NA
TGTGCCAGCAGTCCGTTCGGACGGAATGAAAAACTGTTTTTT
CASSPFGRNEKLFF
>TRBJ1-6|13|TRBV6-1|NA|NA
TGTGCCAGCACCCGGACAGATAATTCACCCCTCCACTTT
CASTRTDNSPLHF
>TRBJ1-1|15|TRBV28|NA|NA
TGTGCCAGCAGTTTACCGGGACGACGCCGGGGTGAAGCTTTCTTT
CASSLPGRRRGEAFF
>TRBJ2-2|15|TRBV29-1|NA|TRBD1
TGCAGCGCTGTCCTGGGACAGGGGGACACCGGGGAGCTGTTTTTT
CSAVLGQGDTGELFF
>TRBJ2-5|13|TRBV11-3|NA|NA
TGTGCCAGCAGCTTAGGACTTAGGGAGACCCAGTACTTC
CASSLGLRETQYF
>TRBJ1-1|15|TRBV13|NA|TRBD1
TGTGCCAGCAGTTTTAACAGGGGGCTGAACACTGAAGCTTTCTTT
CASSFNRGLNTEAFF
>TRBJ2-3|18|TRBV4-1|NA|TRBD2
TGCGCCAGCAGCTCACCCGCGGCTAGCGGGTATCAGGTAGATACGCAGTATTTT
CASSSPAASGYQVDTQYF
>TRBJ2-5|12|TRBV10-3|NA|NA
TGTGCCATCAGTGAGTCGCTGGAGACCCAGTACTTC
CAISESLETQYF
>TRBJ1-5|13|TRBV15|NA|NA
TGTGCCACCAGCAGAGGTAGCAATCAGCCCCAGCATTTT
CATSRGSNQPQHF
>TRBJ2-7|13|TRBV4-2|NA|NA
TGTGCCAGCAGCCCGGGACGAGGGTACGAGCAGTACTTC
CASSPGRGYEQYF
>TRBJ2-1|12|TRBV6-1|once|NA
TGTGCCAGCAGTTATAGGGGACATGAGCAGTTCTTC
CASSYRGHEQFF
>TRBJ1-1|15|TRBV18|NA|TRBD1
TGTGCCAGCTCACCCGCAGACAGGGTGGACACTGAAGCTTTCTTT
CASSPADRVDTEAFF
>TRBJ2-7|15|TRBV6-1|NA|NA
TGTGCCAGCAGCCCCCTCAGGGTAAAGGGGAACGAGCAGTACTTC
CASSPLRVKGNEQYF
>TRBJ2-3|16|TRBV27|NA|TRBD2
TGTGCCAGCAGCTCTCGACTAGCGGAAAGCACAGATACGCAGTATTTT
CASSSRLAESTDTQYF
>TRBJ2-3|16|TRBV7-3|NA|TRBD2
TGTGCCAGCAGCTTATGGGGGAGCGGGAGTAGCAATACGCAGTATTTT
CASSLWGSGSSNTQYF
>TRBJ1-1|14|TRBV2|NA|NA
TGTGCCAGCAGTGACGACCCCCGGGACACTGAAGCTTTCTTT
CASSDDPRDTEAFF
>TRBJ2-5|12|TRBV28|NA|NA
TGTGCCAGCAGTTCCACTAGAGCGTCCCAGTACTTC
CASSSTRASQYF
>TRBJ2-7|16|TRBV5-1|NA|NA
TGCGCCAGCAGCTCGCCTAGGGGGGACAGCACCTACGAGCAGTACTTC
CASSSPRGDSTYEQYF
>TRBJ2-4|15|TRBV9|NA|TRBD1
TGTGCCAGCAGCGCGGGACAGGGGTCGGGGAACATTCAGTACTTC
CASSAGQGSGNIQYF
>TRBJ2-1|15|TRBV6-5|few|TRBD2
TGTGCCAGCAGCCAGACTAGCGGGGGCTACAATGAGCAGTTCTTC
CASSQTSGGYNEQFF
>TRBJ2-3|14|TRBV5-1|NA|NA
TGCGCCAGCAGCCCCGAATGGGGGGCAGATACGCAGTATTTT
CASSPEWGADTQYF
>TRBJ1-1|14|TRBV9|NA|NA
TGTGCCAGCAGCGTAACGGGCAGGGATACTGAAGCTTTCTTT
CASSVTGRDTEAFF
>TRBJ2-1|14|TRBV5-6|NA|NA
TGTGCCAGCAGTCACGCAGAGCTGTACAATGAGCAGTTCTTC
CASSHAELYNEQFF
>TRBJ2-1|16|TRBV5-1|NA|NA
TGCGCCAGCAGCTCCCGGGTGGGGAGCTCCTACAATGAGCAGTTCTTC
CASSSRVGSSYNEQFF
>TRBJ1-3|13|TRBV6-1|NA|NA
TGTGCCAGCACCGAGGGTGATCTAAACACCATATATTTT
CASTEGDLNTIYF
>TRBJ2-7|16|TRBV5-8|NA|TRBD1
TGTGCCAGCAGCTTGGCTGGGACAGGGGGCACCTACGAGCAGTACTTC
CASSLAGTGGTYEQYF
>TRBJ1-1|15|TRBV5-1|NA|TRBD1
TGCGCCAGCAGCTTCGGACAGGTCGGGGGGACTGAAGCTTTCTTT
CASSFGQVGGTEAFF
>TRBJ1-6|15|TRBV5-1|NA|NA
TGCGCCAGCAGTATATCCGGACAGAATAATTCACCCCTCCACTTT
CASSISGQNNSPLHF
>TRBJ2-1|13|TRBV19|NA|NA
TGTGCCAGTAGTATTTTGGGCACCAATGAGCAGTTCTTC
CASSILGTNEQFF
>TRBJ1-1|13|TRBV7-9|NA|NA
TGTGCCAGCAGGGCTGGCCTTGGAACTGAAGCTTTCTTT
CASRAGLGTEAFF
>TRBJ2-1|18|TRBV7-9|NA|TRBD2
TGTGCCAGCAGCTTTACCCCACTAGCGGGAGGCACCTACAATGAGCAGTTCTTC
CASSFTPLAGGTYNEQFF
>TRBJ1-3|13|TRBV7-9|NA|TRBD1
TGTGCCAGCAGCCTGCCAGGGGGCAACACCATATATTTT
CASSLPGGNTIYF
>TRBJ2-7|14|TRBV11-2|once|TRBD2
TGTGCCAGCAGCTTAGACTCTAGCGGGAGGGCCCCGTACTTC
CASSLDSSGRAPYF
>TRBJ1-2|13|TRBV30|NA|TRBD1
TGTGCCTGGAGGTCAGGGGGCGACTATGGCTACACCTTC
CAWRSGGDYGYTF
>TRBJ2-1|15|TRBV19|NA|TRBD2
TGTGCCAGTAGTGTTGGACTAGCGGATTACAATGAGCAGTTCTTC
CASSVGLADYNEQFF
>TRBJ2-7|13|TRBV27|NA|NA
TGTGCCAGCAGCAACGGCCCCTCCTACGAGCAGTACTTC
CASSNGPSYEQYF
>TRBJ2-2|19|TRBV7-9|NA|TRBD2
TGTGCCAGCCCCGACCTTCGGTTTGGGCGGGAGAGGAACACCGGGGAGCTGTTTTTT
CASPDLRFGRERNTGELFF
>TRBJ2-3|15|TRBV10-3|NA|TRBD2
TGTGCCATCAATTTGGAGGGAGGGCCGACAGATACGCAGTATTTT
CAINLEGGPTDTQYF
>TRBJ2-7|14|TRBV6-5|NA|TRBD1
TGTGCCAGCAGTAGGAGACAGGGGAGCTACGAGCAGTACTTC
CASSRRQGSYEQYF
>TRBJ2-7|15|TRBV14|NA|NA
TGTGCCAGCAGCCAGCCGGGGCGGGGGCGATACGAGCAGTACTTC
CASSQPGRGRYEQYF
>TRBJ2-3|14|TRBV6-4|NA|NA
TGTGCCAGCAGTAGGGGACGAGATACAGATACGCAGTATTTT
CASSRGRDTDTQYF